The clone carrying this T cell receptor (beta chain) has more than one count but fewer than ten. Antigen specificity is unknown. In TCRdb, the 5' RACE reads were re-called with MiXCR into one record per CDR3 protein. The profile covers some 840,000 distinct CDR3 sequences, with 10% to 15% appearing a single time and roughly 0.51% taken by the ten largest. These data come from a study of CD8 T cells in ankylosing spondylitis. Findings of the study overall: What appeared characteristic of ankylosing spondylitis blood was a TCR beta motif of fewer than ten highly homologous variants. The authors reported significant enrichment of disease-linked clones in matched ankylosing spondylitis synovial fluid.

The sequence was obtained from a male donor with ankylosing spondylitis. Sequencing was carried out using blood, either unsorted or a sorted T cell fraction (not recorded which).

CDR3 loop: CASSQSAIGTLGYTF. Written as DNA, the CDR3 is TGTGCCAGCAGCCAATCAGCCATTGGGACCTTAGGCTACACCTTC. The chain uses TRBV7-2 and TRBJ1-2; maybe TRBD1 (5 bases). The CDR3 spans 15 residues. Trimming left V 5 bases short and J 8 bases short, with 21 bases between. Germline lookup yields CDR1 SGHTA and CDR2 FQGNSA.